This T cell receptor (beta chain) was profiled in a study of shared clonotypes between healthy human individuals. General study results and limits: Represented genetic and exposure-history diversity was restricted by having few donors.

Only one count was recorded for this clone. Its antigen remains unknown. V shed 8 bases and J 6 bases; nucleotides not matched to a gene: 10. Germline lookup yields CDR1 MDHEN and CDR2 SYDVKM. The CDR3 contains 14 residues. Both subsets, CD45RA+ naive and CD45RA-negative memory, were split from the CD4+ cells. An approximately 200 ng quantity of DNA, approximately 29,000 T cell genomes, went into the sorted-subset replicate PCRs. Sequenced by immunoSEQ multiplex PCR; TCRdb stores in-frame clones only, minus some. The sample consists of about 680,000 clones, less than 85% of them appearing once. Sequencing used memory CD4+ T cells sorted from blood. Subset specified: CD45RA-negative fraction. The rearrangement links TRBV28 to TRBJ1-5; 7 nucleotides match TRBD1. The receptor's source is a woman aged 30 to 39 in good health. The CDR3 DNA follows: TGTGCCAGCGGCCTCACAGGGGAGGGTCAGCCCCAGCATTTT. Translation gives CASGLTGEGQPQHF.